This record covers a single T cell receptor (beta chain). Its antigen is as yet unknown. It may be a read error: a sequence one base away is much more abundant. CDR1 and CDR2 from the germline V gene are SGHRS and YFSETQ. The CDR3 covers 15 residues. This entry belongs to a study of CD8 T cells in ankylosing spondylitis. Points from the study as a whole: As reported, disease-linked clones showed significant enrichment in matched ankylosing spondylitis synovial fluid.

Libraries for TCR beta were made by quantitative 5'-RACE with molecular barcodes. Via MiXCR, TCRdb re-called the 5' RACE reads, giving one row per CDR3 protein. The sample shows 130,000 or so distinct CDR3 sequences, about an eighth of them seen only once. The chain uses TRBV5-1 and TRBJ1-5; D gene ambiguous. This sequence was found in a female donor with ankylosing spondylitis or in good health (not recorded which). Sample: blood, either unsorted or a sorted T cell fraction (not recorded which). The CDR3 loop is CVSSLEGLRNQPQHF. The CDR3 bases are TGCGTCAGCAGCTTGGAGGGTTTACGCAATCAGCCCCAGCATTTT.